This TCR beta chain was recovered during a study of regulatory T cells in long-lasting Graves disease. Germline assignment: CDR1 PRHDT and CDR2 FYEKMQ (reference sequence). The CDR3 spans 19 residues. V lost 7 bases and J lost 0, with 22 bases in between. Arm-PCR of CDR3 regions and iRepertoire HTBI primers were used to build TCR beta libraries. TCRdb reprocessed the multiplex PCR reads via MiXCR and lists one record per CDR3 protein. The sample records about 400,000 distinct CDR3 sequences, about 14% being singletons. Time point described: newly diagnosed GD, antithyroid drugs for less than 3 months. PBMCs provided the RNA from which the TCR library was made. This clonotype was seen at least ten times.

The material was peripheral blood mononuclear cells (PBMCs), obtained at new diagnosis, from a patient treated with antithyroid drugs. The receptor was isolated from a female donor with Graves disease. The genes are TRBV13 and TRBJ2-6; tentatively, D is TRBD2 (6 bases). The CDR3 DNA is TGTGCCAGCACCCGTACGGCCGGGGGACTCCGCTCTGGGGCCAACGTCCTGACTTTC. Amino acids: CASTRTAGGLRSGANVLTF.